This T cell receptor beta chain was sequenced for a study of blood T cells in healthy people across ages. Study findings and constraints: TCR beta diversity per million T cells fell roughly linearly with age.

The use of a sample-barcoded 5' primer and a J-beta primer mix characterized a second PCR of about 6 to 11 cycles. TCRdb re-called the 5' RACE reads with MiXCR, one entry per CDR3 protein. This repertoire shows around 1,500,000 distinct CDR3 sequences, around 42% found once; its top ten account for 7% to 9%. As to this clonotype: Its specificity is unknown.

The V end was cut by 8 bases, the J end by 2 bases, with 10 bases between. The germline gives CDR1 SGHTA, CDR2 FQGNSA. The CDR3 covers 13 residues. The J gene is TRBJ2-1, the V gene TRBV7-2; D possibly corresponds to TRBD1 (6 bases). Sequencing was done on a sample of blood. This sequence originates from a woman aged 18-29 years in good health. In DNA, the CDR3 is TGTGCCAGCTGCCGGGACACCTACAATGAGCAGTTCTTC. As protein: CASCRDTYNEQFF.